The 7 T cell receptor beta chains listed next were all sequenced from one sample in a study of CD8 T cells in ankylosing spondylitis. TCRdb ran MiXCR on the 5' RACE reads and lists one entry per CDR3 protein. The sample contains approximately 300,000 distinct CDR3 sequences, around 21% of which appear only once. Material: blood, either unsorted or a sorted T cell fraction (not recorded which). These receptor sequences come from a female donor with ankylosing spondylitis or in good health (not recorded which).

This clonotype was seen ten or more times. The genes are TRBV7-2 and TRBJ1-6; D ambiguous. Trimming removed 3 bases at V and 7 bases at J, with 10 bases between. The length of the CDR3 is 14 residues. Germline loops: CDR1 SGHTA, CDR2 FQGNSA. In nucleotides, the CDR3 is TGTGCCAGCAGCTTGGTGGGGTGGAATTCACCCCTCCACTTT. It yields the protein CASSLVGWNSPLHF.

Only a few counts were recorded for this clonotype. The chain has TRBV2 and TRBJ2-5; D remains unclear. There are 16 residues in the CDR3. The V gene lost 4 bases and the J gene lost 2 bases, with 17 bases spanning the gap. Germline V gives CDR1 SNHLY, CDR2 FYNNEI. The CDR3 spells CASSAPFQGLQETQYF. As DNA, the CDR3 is TGTGCCAGCAGTGCGCCATTCCAAGGGTTACAAGAGACCCAGTACTTC.

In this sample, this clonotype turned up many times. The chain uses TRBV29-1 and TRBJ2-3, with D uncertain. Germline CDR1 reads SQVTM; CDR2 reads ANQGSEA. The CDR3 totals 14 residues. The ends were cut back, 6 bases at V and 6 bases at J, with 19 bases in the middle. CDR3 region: CSVLDLSQFDTQYF. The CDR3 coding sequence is TGCAGCGTCCTGGACCTAAGCCAATTCGATACGCAGTATTTT.

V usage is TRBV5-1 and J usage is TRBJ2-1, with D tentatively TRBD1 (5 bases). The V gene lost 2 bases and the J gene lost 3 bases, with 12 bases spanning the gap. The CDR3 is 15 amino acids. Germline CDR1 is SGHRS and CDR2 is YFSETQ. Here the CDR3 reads CASSLKTDFYNEQFF. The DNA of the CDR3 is TGCGCCAGCAGCTTAAAGACAGATTTCTACAATGAGCAGTTCTTC.

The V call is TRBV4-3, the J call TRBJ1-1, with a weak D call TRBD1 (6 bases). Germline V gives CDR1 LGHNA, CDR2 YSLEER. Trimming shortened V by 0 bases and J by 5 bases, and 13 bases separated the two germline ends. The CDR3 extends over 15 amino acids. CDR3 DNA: TGCGCCAGCAGCCAAGAACCCGCAGGGGTGACTGAAGCTTTCTTT. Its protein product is CASSQEPAGVTEAFF.

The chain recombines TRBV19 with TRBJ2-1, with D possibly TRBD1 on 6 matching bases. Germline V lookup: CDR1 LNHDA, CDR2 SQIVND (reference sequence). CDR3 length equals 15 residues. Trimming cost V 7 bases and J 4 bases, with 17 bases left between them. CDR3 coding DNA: TGTGCCAGTACCGAACAGGGCGGTCGTTACAATGAGCAGTTCTTC. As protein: CASTEQGGRYNEQFF.

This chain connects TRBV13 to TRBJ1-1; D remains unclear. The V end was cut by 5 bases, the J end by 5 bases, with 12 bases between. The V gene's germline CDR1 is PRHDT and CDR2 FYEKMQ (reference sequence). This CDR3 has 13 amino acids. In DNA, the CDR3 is TGTGCCAGCAGCCCCCGACGATGGACTGAAGCTTTCTTT. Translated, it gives CASSPRRWTEAFF.